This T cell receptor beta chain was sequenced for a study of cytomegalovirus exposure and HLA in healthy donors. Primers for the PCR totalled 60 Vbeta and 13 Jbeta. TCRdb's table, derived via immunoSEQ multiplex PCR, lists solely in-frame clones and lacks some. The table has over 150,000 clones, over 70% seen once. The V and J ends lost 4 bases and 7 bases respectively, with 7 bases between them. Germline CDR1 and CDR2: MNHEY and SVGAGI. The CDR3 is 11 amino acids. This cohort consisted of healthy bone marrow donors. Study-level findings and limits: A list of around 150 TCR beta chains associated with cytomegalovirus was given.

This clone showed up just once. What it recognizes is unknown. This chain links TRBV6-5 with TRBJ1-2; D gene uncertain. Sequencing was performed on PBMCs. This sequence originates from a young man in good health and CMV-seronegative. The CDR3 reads CASSSGGGYTF. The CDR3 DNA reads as TGTGCCAGCAGTTCTGGCGGTGGCTACACCTTC.